These 15 T cell receptor beta chains were sequenced from one sample in a study of T cells after yellow fever vaccination. TCRdb recomputed calls from the 5' RACE reads with MiXCR, one row per CDR3 protein. The sample has around 320,000 distinct CDR3 sequences; approximately 4.5% are singletons. The sample here was PBMCs, taken 15 days after the yellow fever booster vaccination. These receptors were collected from a man younger than 30 who received the YFV17D yellow fever vaccine.

The chain uses TRBV27 and TRBJ1-2, with 8 bases aligning to TRBD1. CDR1 MNHEY and CDR2 SMNVEV come from the germline V gene (reference sequence). The CDR3 consists of 16 residues. Losses at the gene ends were 6 bases for V and 1 base for J; bases not matched to a gene: 10. The CDR3 DNA is TGTGCCAGCAGAACTGCGGGACAGGCTATTAACTATGGCTACACCTTC. This translates into CASRTAGQAINYGYTF.

This clonotype was seen a handful of times. V usage is TRBV12-3 or TRBV12-4 and J usage is TRBJ1-4, with 9 nucleotides matching TRBD1. V lost 4 bases and J lost 5; bases outside the gene matches: 2. This CDR3 comprises 14 residues. CDR3 sequence (DNA): TGTGCCAGCAGTTGGGACAGGGCGAATGAAAAACTGTTTTTT. This gives the protein CASSWDRANEKLFF.

The sample holds a few counts of this clonotype. The V and J genes are TRBV6-5 and TRBJ2-1; D is possibly TRBD1 or TRBD2 (5 bases each). The germline V and J ends were trimmed by 7 bases and 2 bases, with 18 bases remaining between them. CDR1 MNHEY and CDR2 SVGAGI come from the germline V gene. The CDR3 has 16 residues. CDR3: CASTTRQTGTYNEQFF. In nucleotides, the CDR3 is TGTGCCAGCACCACTCGACAGACCGGGACCTACAATGAGCAGTTCTTC.

This clonotype was recorded many times. The chain employs TRBV11-3 and TRBJ2-1; 9 bases are shared with TRBD1. V trimming: 5 bases; J trimming: 9 bases; junction bases outside the gene matches: 8. The germline gives CDR1 SGHNT, CDR2 YENEEA. This CDR3 comprises 14 residues. The DNA for the CDR3 is TGTGCCAGCAGCGGACAGGGGCGACGGGGTGAGCAGTTCTTC. Translating it yields CASSGQGRRGEQFF.

The chain joins TRBV6-1 to TRBJ1-2, with 10 bases identical to TRBD1. The germline CDR1 and CDR2 sequences are MNHNS and SASEGT. Trimming removed 2 bases from V and 6 bases from J; junction bases left unmatched: 9. This CDR3 region has 16 residues. CDR3 in DNA: TGTGCCAGCAGTGAAAGACAGGGGGCGCAGAAAAATGGCTACACCTTC. This codes for CASSERQGAQKNGYTF.

This clonotype showed up just a few times. J is TRBJ1-6 and V is TRBV27, with a possible D match to TRBD1 (6 bases). The CDR3 totals 15 residues. Trimming cost V 6 bases and J 14 bases, with 23 bases left between them. From germline, CDR1 is MNHEY and CDR2 SMNVEV (reference sequence). Here the CDR3 reads CASSRQGTEPSSLHF. The CDR3 nucleotides read TGTGCCAGCAGCCGCCAGGGGACCGAACCTTCGTCCCTCCACTTT.

The table lists this clonotype with a few counts. The V gene is TRBV5-1, the J gene TRBJ2-7; D gene uncertain. This CDR3 is 15 amino acids long. Germline V gene sequence: CDR1 SGHRS, CDR2 YFSETQ. Deletions cut 3 bases from V and 2 bases from J, with 15 bases between. In nucleotides, the CDR3 is TGCGCCAGCAGCTGGACCTCCGGGTCTCCCTACGAGCAGTACTTC. It specifies CASSWTSGSPYEQYF.

The rearrangement links TRBV5-1 to TRBJ2-2; D unresolved. The CDR3 length is 14 residues. Germline V gene lookup returns CDR1 SGHRS and CDR2 YFSETQ. The V gene lost 3 bases and the J gene lost 4 bases, with 10 bases spanning the gap. The CDR3 region is CASSSLTATGELFF. As DNA, the CDR3 is TGCGCCAGCAGCTCCCTTACAGCCACCGGGGAGCTGTTTTTT.

This clonotype was recorded at least ten times. V and J are TRBV5-6 and TRBJ2-1; TRBD2 might be the D (6 bases). The CDR3 has 19 residues. CDR1 is SGHDT, CDR2 YYEEEE, per germline. Trimming took off 4 bases at V and 3 bases at J, with 26 bases between the two ends. The CDR3 is CASSLRESSGESIYNEQFF. Here the CDR3 DNA reads TGTGCCAGCAGCCTACGGGAAAGTAGCGGAGAGTCTATCTACAATGAGCAGTTCTTC.

The V gene is TRBV27, the J gene TRBJ2-2; no definite D call. The CDR3 contains 15 residues. The V gene lost 1 base and the J gene lost 2 bases, with 8 bases spanning the gap. Germline V gene data show CDR1 as MNHEY and CDR2 as SMNVEV (reference sequence). The CDR3 here is CASSLFPTNTGELFF. The DNA for the CDR3 is TGTGCCAGCAGTTTATTCCCCACTAACACCGGGGAGCTGTTTTTT.

This clonotype was detected a few times. J is TRBJ2-7 and V is TRBV21-1; the table's D call of TRBD1 was not tested on the DNA. TRBV21-1 has pseudogene status. The CDR3 loop spans 15 amino acids. CDR3 bases: TGTGCCAGCAGCGGCGGGACACCGCTTACCTACGAGCAGTACTTC. Translation: CASSGGTPLTYEQYF.

The sample holds many counts of this clonotype. The chain combines TRBV5-1 with TRBJ2-3, with 8 bases that match TRBD2. V lost 4 bases to trimming and J lost 6 bases; unmatched junction nucleotides: 7. This CDR3 region has 14 residues. Germline V lookup: CDR1 SGHRS, CDR2 YFSETQ. The CDR3 coding sequence is TGCGCCAGCAGCCAGAATGGCGGGGGGGATACGCAGTATTTT. Its protein product is CASSQNGGGDTQYF.

This clonotype was counted at least ten times. This sequence joins TRBV25-1 and TRBJ2-5; D might be TRBD1 (6 bases). CDR3 size: 13 residues. Trimming took off 3 bases at V and 7 bases at J, with 12 bases between the two ends. Germline V CDR1 and CDR2: MGHDK, SYGVNS. The CDR3 bases are TGTGCCAGCAGTGATTCACAGGGTTGGACCCAGTACTTC. This encodes CASSDSQGWTQYF.

The chain joins TRBV30 to TRBJ2-7, with a possible D match to TRBD2 (6 bases). Trimming pared 1 base from V and 0 bases from J, leaving 13 bases between. Germline lookup yields CDR1 GTSNPN and CDR2 SVGIG (reference sequence). This CDR3 is 15 amino acids long. The CDR3 nucleotides read TGTGCCTGGAGTGCTGCGGGGACCTACTCCTACGAGCAGTACTTC. As protein: CAWSAAGTYSYEQYF.

This clonotype was found many times. The gene calls are TRBV4-2 and TRBJ1-2; D might be TRBD1 (6 bases). V lost 4 bases, J lost 4 bases, and 13 bases lay in between. This CDR3 comprises 14 residues. Germline V gene sequence: CDR1 LGHNA, CDR2 YNFKEQ. In nucleotides, the CDR3 is TGTGCCAGCAGCCCAGGACGGACAGTCTATGGCTACACCTTC. Translation gives CASSPGRTVYGYTF.